These 15 T cell receptor beta chains were sequenced from one sample in a study of cytomegalovirus exposure and HLA in healthy donors. In the PCR, 60 Vbeta and 13 Jbeta primers were used. Here immunoSEQ multiplex PCR was the method, and the copy in TCRdb shows in-frame clones only, minus some. The sample holds about 190,000 clones, under 80% seen once. The source material was PBMCs. The receptor set was obtained from a man aged 30-40 years in good health and CMV-seropositive.

Concerning this clone: One end of the junction fails to match germline, which may point to a read error. The V gene is TRBV7-9, the J gene TRBJ1-4; 7 bases map to TRBD1. This CDR3 is built from 16 residues. Germline-derived CDR1 and CDR2 are SEHNR and FQNEAQ (reference sequence). CDR3 DNA sequence: TGTTCCAGCAGCACCGGACAGGCGGGGATGGGTGAAAAACTGTTTTTT. This sequence encodes CSSSTGQAGMGEKLFF.

This chain joins TRBV5-1 and TRBJ2-2; 8 bases line up with TRBD1. The CDR3 sequence is 15 residues long. After removal of 6 bases from V and 1 base from J, the junction contained 5 bases not matched to a gene. Per germline, CDR1 SGHRS and CDR2 YFSETQ. The CDR3 sequence is CASMSGGLNTGELFF. In DNA form, the CDR3 reads TGCGCCAGCATGTCAGGGGGCTTGAACACCGGGGAGCTGTTTTTT.

V usage is TRBV7-9 and J usage is TRBJ2-1, with 13 bases fitting TRBD2. The V gene's germline CDR1 is SEHNR and CDR2 FQNEAQ (reference sequence). The CDR3 consists of 17 residues. V was clipped by 1 base and J by 8 bases; unmatched bases: 8. The CDR3 loop reads CASSLGLAGGPFDEQFF. For the CDR3, the DNA is TGTGCCAGCAGCTTAGGACTAGCGGGAGGTCCCTTCGATGAGCAGTTCTTC.

In its sample, this clone was seen a few times. The chain has TRBV5-1 and TRBJ2-1; 8 bases agree with TRBD2. The CDR3 sequence is 15 residues long. The V gene's germline CDR1 is SGHRS and CDR2 YFSETQ. Unmatched junction bases numbered 10, after V lost 4 bases and J lost 7 bases. This CDR3 reads CASSLPGLGKNEQFF. The CDR3 region has the DNA TGCGCCAGCAGCCTGCCGGGACTAGGAAAAAATGAGCAGTTCTTC.

The chain carries TRBV28 and TRBJ2-3; no clear D. V dropped 2 bases and J dropped 3 bases, with 9 bases sitting between them. CDR3 length: 14 residues. Germline assignment: CDR1 MDHEN and CDR2 SYDVKM. The CDR3 DNA sequence: TGTGCCAGCAGTTTAGCGAGTCAAACAGATACGCAGTATTTT. This encodes CASSLASQTDTQYF.

V and J are TRBV7-9 and TRBJ2-1; 10 bases match TRBD1. The CDR3 length is 15 residues. Germline V gene sequence: CDR1 SEHNR, CDR2 FQNEAQ (reference sequence). The V segment lost 5 bases and the J segment 2 bases; nucleotides outside the gene matches: 3. Here the CDR3 DNA reads TGTGCCAGCAGCACGACAGGGGGCCCCTACAATGAGCAGTTCTTC. Protein sequence: CASSTTGGPYNEQFF.

V gene TRBV18 combines with J gene TRBJ1-2, with D hard to call. This CDR3 has 14 residues. Germline V CDR1 and CDR2: KGHSH, LQKENI. The germline V and J ends were trimmed by 3 bases and 1 base, with 9 bases remaining between them. The CDR3 is CASSPLQLNYGYTF. The CDR3 DNA sequence: TGTGCCAGCTCACCGCTACAGCTTAACTATGGCTACACCTTC.

This chain connects TRBV7-6 to TRBJ2-2; D ambiguous. With 5 bases removed from V and 6 bases from J, the gap between germline ends came to 4 bases. The CDR3 covers 11 residues. Germline CDR1 reads SGHVS; CDR2 reads FNYEAQ. CDR3 loop: CASSRAGELFF. The CDR3 coding sequence is TGTGCCAGCAGCCGAGCCGGGGAGCTGTTTTTT.

This clone was seen more than once but under ten times. V is TRBV6-1 and J is TRBJ1-1; tentatively, D is TRBD1 (6 bases). This CDR3 region has 13 residues. Looked up from germline, CDR1 is MNHNS and CDR2 is SASEGT. Trimming took 6 bases from V and 3 from J, leaving 11 bases between them. As DNA, the CDR3 is TGTGCCAGCAGACAGGGATTGGACACTGAAGCTTTCTTT. Protein: CASRQGLDTEAFF.

This clone turned up a few times. V and J are TRBV11-2 and TRBJ2-2, with 8 bases matching TRBD1. V shed 3 bases, J shed 6 bases, and the junction held 15 bases outside the gene matches. Germline CDR1 is SGHAT and CDR2 is FQNNGV. The CDR3 runs 18 residues. For the CDR3, the DNA is TGTGCCAGCAGCTTGAAGTATTGGGCAGGGGGCGTCTCCGGGGAGCTGTTTTTT. Residues: CASSLKYWAGGVSGELFF.

This clone came up a few times. The rearrangement links TRBV2 to TRBJ2-1, with 10 nucleotides matching TRBD2. V trimming: 5 bases; J trimming: 5 bases; junction bases outside the gene matches: 6. The germline V gene encodes CDR1 SNHLY and CDR2 FYNNEI. This CDR3 region has 15 residues. DNA for the CDR3: TGTGCCAGCAGTTCCACTAGCGGGGCCAACAATGAGCAGTTCTTC. Its protein product is CASSSTSGANNEQFF.

The chain joins TRBV6-1 to TRBJ2-3; maybe TRBD2 (5 bases). CDR1 and CDR2 (germline): MNHNS, SASEGT. There are 15 residues in the CDR3. With 0 bases removed from V and 3 bases from J, the gap between germline ends came to 10 bases. CDR3: CASSEAGSGTDTQYF. The CDR3 DNA reads TGTGCCAGCAGTGAAGCGGGATCGGGGACAGATACGCAGTATTTT.

The chain recombines TRBV12-5 with TRBJ2-1; 12 nucleotides align to TRBD2. CDR3 length: 16 residues. The V gene end was trimmed by 7 bases and the J gene end by 8 bases; junction bases not matched to a gene: 12. Germline assignment: CDR1 LGHNT and CDR2 FRNRAP. For the CDR3, the DNA is TGTGCTAGTGCATCCTTTCGGACTAGCGGGATCTATGAGCAGTTCTTC. It encodes CASASFRTSGIYEQFF.

V and J are TRBV7-8 and TRBJ2-5, with TRBD2 matching over 8 bases. CDR3 length equals 14 residues. Germline-derived CDR1 and CDR2 are SGHVS and FQNEAQ. J lost 1 base, V lost 5 bases, and 3 bases had no gene match. The CDR3 loop is CASSQSGGQETQYF. Here the CDR3 DNA reads TGTGCCAGCAGCCAGAGCGGGGGCCAAGAGACCCAGTACTTC. The full variable domain, with the rest looked up from reference TRBV7-8 and TRBJ2-5, is GAGVSQSPRYKVAKRGQDVALRCDPISGHVSLFWYQQALGQGPEFLTYFQNEAQLDKSGLPSDRFFAERPEGSVSTLKIQRTQQEDSAVYLCASSQSGGQETQYFGPGTRLLVL.

This clone was counted once. The V and J genes are TRBV13 and TRBJ2-7, with D possibly being TRBD1 (6 bases). CDR1 and CDR2 from the germline V gene are PRHDT and FYEKMQ (reference sequence). The CDR3 has 14 residues. V was clipped by 1 base and J by 3 bases, with 10 bases between them. The CDR3 DNA sequence: TGTGCCAGCAGCTTAGCAGGGGAACTCTACGAGCAGTACTTC. Its translation is CASSLAGELYEQYF.